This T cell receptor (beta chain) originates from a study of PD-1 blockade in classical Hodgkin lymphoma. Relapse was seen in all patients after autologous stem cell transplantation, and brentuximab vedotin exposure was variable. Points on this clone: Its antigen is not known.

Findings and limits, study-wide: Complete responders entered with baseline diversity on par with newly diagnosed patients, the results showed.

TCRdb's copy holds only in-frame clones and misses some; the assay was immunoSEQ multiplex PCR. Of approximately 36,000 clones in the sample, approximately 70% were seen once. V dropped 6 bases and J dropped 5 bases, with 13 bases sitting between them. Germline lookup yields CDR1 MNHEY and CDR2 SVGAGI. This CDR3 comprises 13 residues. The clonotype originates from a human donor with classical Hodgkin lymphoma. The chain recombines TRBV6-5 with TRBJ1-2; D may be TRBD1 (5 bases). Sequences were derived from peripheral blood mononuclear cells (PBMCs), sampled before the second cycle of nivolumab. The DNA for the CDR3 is TGTGCCAGCAGGACACAGGTTACTTATGGCTACACCTTC. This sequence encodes CASRTQVTYGYTF.